This TCR beta chain was captured by sequencing in a study of CD8 T cells in Susac syndrome. The study's findings and limits: It was acknowledged in the study that its TCR sequencing and HLA analysis involved a relatively small number of individuals.

CDR1 and CDR2 (germline): SQVTM, ANQGSEA. This CDR3 has 13 residues. Trimming left V 5 bases short and J 2 bases short, with 10 bases between. Blood CD8+ and CD4+ T cells underwent high-throughput TCR beta sequencing. The authors negatively isolated CD8+ and CD4+ T cells and FACS-enriched TEMRA cells. On this clonotype: Its antigen is not identified.

RNA was extracted with the RNeasy kit, and a quantity of 0.5 to 1 ug was reverse transcribed using random hexamers. Across 54 Vbeta and 13 Jbeta, TCR beta CDR3 was amplified with immunoSEQ multiplex PCR. TCRdb ran MiXCR on the immunoSEQ multiplex PCR reads and lists one entry per CDR3 protein. The top ten clones hold over 0.09% of a sample with 130,000 or so distinct CDR3 sequences, around 95% of them seen once. Sequencing was performed on CD4+ T cells from PBMCs. The sequence derives from a human donor with multiple sclerosis. The genes are TRBV29-1 and TRBJ1-5; D remains unclear. Written as DNA, the CDR3 is TGCAGCGTTCGGGAGAAGGGCAATCAGCCCCAGCATTTT. Translating gives CSVREKGNQPQHF.